Below are 32 T cell receptor beta chains sequenced from a single sample in a study of T cells after yellow fever vaccination. TCRdb reprocessed the 5' RACE reads with MiXCR, giving one entry per CDR3 protein. Of about 550,000 distinct CDR3 sequences listed, around 21% are singletons. Sequencing used PBMCs, obtained 15 days after the yellow fever booster vaccination. The receptors shown here come from a man aged 25 to 40 who received the YFV17D yellow fever vaccine.

V and J are TRBV20-1 and TRBJ2-1; 7 positions match TRBD2. This CDR3 is built from 13 residues. Per germline, CDR1 DFQATT and CDR2 SNEGSKA (reference sequence). V was clipped by 2 bases and J by 7 bases; unmatched bases: 5. DNA for the CDR3: TGCAGTGCTAGACTAGCGGCCGATAATGAGCAGTTCTTC. Protein sequence: CSARLAADNEQFF.

The V and J genes are TRBV5-1 and TRBJ2-5; the match to TRBD2 covers 7 bases. CDR3 size: 14 residues. V was pared by 3 bases and J by 2 bases, with 4 bases of the junction left unmatched. CDR1 is SGHRS and CDR2 is YFSETQ in the germline V gene. The CDR3 here is CASSWGGSQETQYF. As DNA, the CDR3 is TGCGCCAGCAGCTGGGGAGGGTCACAAGAGACCCAGTACTTC. The whole variable domain, remainder taken from reference TRBV5-1 and TRBJ2-5, is KAGVTQTPRYLIKTRGQQVTLSCSPISGHRSVSWYQQTPGQGLQFLFEYFSETQRNKGNFPGRFSGRQFSNSRSEMNVSTLELGDSALYLCASSWGGSQETQYFGPGTRLLVL.

This clonotype was detected a few times. The chain employs TRBV27 and TRBJ2-6; no reliable D call. Germline V gene data show CDR1 as MNHEY and CDR2 as SMNVEV (reference sequence). V lost 0 bases to trimming and J lost 3 bases, with 3 bases between them. This CDR3 spans 14 amino acids. CDR3 in amino acids: CASSLSHGANVLTF. Here the CDR3 DNA reads TGTGCCAGCAGTTTATCTCATGGGGCCAACGTCCTGACTTTC.

V usage is TRBV11-2 and J usage is TRBJ1-1; D unresolved. V gave up 1 base and J gave up 8 bases, with 14 bases separating them. The CDR3 contains 14 residues. CDR1 is SGHAT, CDR2 FQNNGV, per germline. The CDR3 is CASSLGLSGQEAFF. The CDR3 nucleotides are TGTGCCAGCAGCTTAGGGTTAAGTGGGCAGGAAGCTTTCTTT.

The rearrangement uses TRBV9 and TRBJ2-1; 13 bases are a match to TRBD2. This CDR3 contains 16 residues. Germline lookup yields CDR1 SGDLS and CDR2 YYNGEE. The V and J ends lost 4 bases and 7 bases, in that order; junction bases with no gene match: 8. The CDR3 coding sequence is TGTGCCAGCAGCACATGGACTAGCGGGAGAGGGAATGAGCAGTTCTTC. Encoded protein: CASSTWTSGRGNEQFF.

This clonotype was found a few times. This chain connects TRBV12-3 or TRBV12-4 to TRBJ1-1; weak D call: TRBD1 (6 bases). With 7 bases removed from V and 4 bases from J, the gap between germline ends came to 13 bases. This CDR3 has 13 residues. The CDR3 is CASMSLRGTEAFF. The CDR3 region has the DNA TGTGCCAGCATGTCCCTCAGGGGCACTGAAGCTTTCTTT.

V usage is TRBV10-3 and J usage is TRBJ2-1, with 8 bases matching TRBD1. Unmatched junction bases numbered 13, after V lost 3 bases and J lost 9 bases. The CDR3 contains 16 residues. CDR1 ENHRY and CDR2 SYGVKD come from the germline V gene. CDR3: CAISDPTGQGAGEQFF. The CDR3 region has the DNA TGTGCCATCAGTGATCCCACCGGACAGGGTGCGGGTGAGCAGTTCTTC.

The chain uses TRBV10-2 and TRBJ2-2; D is possibly TRBD2 (5 bases). The CDR3 loop spans 14 amino acids. V lost 6 bases and J lost 7, with 15 bases in between. The V gene's germline CDR1 is WSHSY and CDR2 SAAADI. The CDR3 DNA reads as TGCGCCAGCAGGACCACGGGATTCGGCGGGGAGCTGTTTTTT. As protein: CASRTTGFGGELFF.

J is TRBJ2-1 and V is TRBV4-3; maybe TRBD1 (6 bases). Trimming shortened V by 0 bases and J by 7 bases, and 13 bases separated the two germline ends. This CDR3 has 15 amino acids. Germline V gives CDR1 LGHNA, CDR2 YSLEER. This CDR3 reads CASSQDTGRSNEQFF. CDR3 DNA sequence: TGCGCCAGCAGCCAAGATACAGGGCGAAGTAATGAGCAGTTCTTC.

The V call is TRBV12-3 or TRBV12-4, the J call TRBJ1-1; D perhaps matches TRBD1 (5 bases). The CDR3 is made up of 17 amino acids. The V end was cut by 0 bases, the J end by 5 bases, with 19 bases between. This chain's CDR3 is CASSLALSMGPGTEAFF. CDR3 DNA sequence: TGTGCCAGCAGTTTAGCGTTGAGCATGGGGCCGGGGACTGAAGCTTTCTTT.

This clonotype has only a few counts. This chain joins TRBV2 and TRBJ2-3, with D unresolved. Germline V CDR1 and CDR2: SNHLY, FYNNEI. V was trimmed by 1 base and J by 7 bases, leaving 6 bases between them. The CDR3 spans 12 residues. The DNA for the CDR3 is TGTGCCAGCAGTGAAGTTAGGTATACGCAGTATTTT. Its protein product is CASSEVRYTQYF.

This clonotype was counted only a few times. The genes are TRBV7-8 and TRBJ1-3; the D is unclear. Per germline, CDR1 SGHVS and CDR2 FQNEAQ. The CDR3 is made up of 15 amino acids. Trimming cost V 2 bases and J 5 bases, with 13 bases left between them. CDR3 protein: CASSLKPTSRNTIYF. In DNA form, the CDR3 reads TGTGCCAGCAGCTTAAAACCGACCTCAAGAAACACCATATATTTT.

This clonotype was counted a few times. CDR3 residues: CASSQVRSGDTGELFF. The CDR3 DNA reads TGTGCCAGCAGCCAAGTTCGTAGCGGAGACACCGGGGAGCTGTTTTTT. The chain couples TRBV14 to TRBJ2-2, with a weak D call TRBD2 (6 bases). The germline gives CDR1 SGHDN, CDR2 FVKESK. This CDR3 contains 16 residues. Trimming shortened V by 1 base and J by 3 bases, and 12 bases separated the two germline ends.

The rearrangement joins TRBV11-2 to TRBJ2-5; 9 positions match TRBD2. The germline gives CDR1 SGHAT, CDR2 FQNNGV. The CDR3 runs 18 residues. J gave up 4 bases and V 0 bases, and 12 bases lay outside the gene matches. As DNA, the CDR3 is TGTGCCAGCAGCTTAGAGATTACGCGCGGGAGGGGGAGAGAGACCCAGTACTTC. Protein: CASSLEITRGRGRETQYF.

This clonotype was counted a few times. The chain carries TRBV25-1 and TRBJ2-7, with a weak D call TRBD2 (6 bases). This CDR3 has 13 amino acids. Per the germline V gene, CDR1 is MGHDK and CDR2 is SYGVNS. V lost 1 base and J lost 3, with 7 bases in between. The CDR3 region is CASSESGLYEQYF. In nucleotides, the CDR3 is TGTGCCAGCAGTGAATCGGGACTCTACGAGCAGTACTTC.

This clonotype occurred a few times. The chain uses TRBV12-3 or TRBV12-4 and TRBJ2-2; 7 bases line up with TRBD2. CDR3 length equals 16 residues. Unmatched junction bases numbered 8, after V lost 0 bases and J lost 7 bases. The CDR3 DNA is TGTGCCAGCAGTTTAGCGCGCGGGAGAGGCTACGGGGAGCTGTTTTTT. It yields the protein CASSLARGRGYGELFF.

V is TRBV6-2 or TRBV6-3 and J is TRBJ1-1, with 7 bases that match TRBD1. V dropped 0 bases and J dropped 0; count of bases not matched to a gene: 13. The CDR3 extends over 19 amino acids. CDR1 is MNHEY and CDR2 is SVGEGT in the germline V gene. The CDR3 nucleotides are TGTGCCAGCAGTTACTCTTCGGACAGGAAGGGTGTAATGAACACTGAAGCTTTCTTT. Translated, it gives CASSYSSDRKGVMNTEAFF.

In this sample, this clonotype is medium-sized (0.01 to 0.1%). The V call is TRBV5-5, the J call TRBJ2-1; D is ambiguous. Per germline, CDR1 SGHKS and CDR2 YYEKEE (reference sequence). The CDR3 extends over 10 amino acids. Trimming left V 2 bases short and J 6 bases short, with 0 bases between. The chain's CDR3 is CASSFNEQFF. CDR3 coding DNA: TGTGCCAGCAGCTTCAATGAGCAGTTCTTC.

The chain joins TRBV30 to TRBJ2-7; 10 bases are shared with TRBD1. Germline trimming cut 4 bases from V and 6 bases from J; bases unmatched to any gene: 6. The CDR3 spans 13 residues. Germline V gene lookup returns CDR1 GTSNPN and CDR2 SVGIG (reference sequence). The DNA of the CDR3 is TGTGCCTGGAAAGGGACAGGGGTTGGCGAGCAGTACTTC. Translation gives CAWKGTGVGEQYF.

The rearrangement uses TRBV10-3 and TRBJ2-7; 11 bases map to TRBD2. The CDR3 runs 15 residues. CDR1 is ENHRY and CDR2 is SYGVKD in the germline V gene. V was clipped by 6 bases and J by 6 bases; unmatched bases: 10. The DNA of the CDR3 is TGTGCCATCAGGGGAACTAGCGGGAGTTCTGGCGAGCAGTACTTC. Protein product: CAIRGTSGSSGEQYF.

This chain links TRBV5-6 with TRBJ2-3; D tentatively fits TRBD1 or TRBD2 (6 bases each). Trimming stripped 4 bases from V and 8 bases from J, with 14 bases between. The CDR3 length is 13 residues. Germline loops: CDR1 SGHDT, CDR2 YYEEEE. CDR3 region: CASSRAGQPTQYF. CDR3 DNA sequence: TGTGCCAGCAGCCGGGCGGGACAACCTACGCAGTATTTT.

The rearrangement joins TRBV6-5 to TRBJ2-1; D might be TRBD2 (5 bases). V dropped 2 bases and J dropped 3 bases, with 14 bases sitting between them. This CDR3 region has 16 residues. Germline V gene data show CDR1 as MNHEY and CDR2 as SVGAGI. CDR3 DNA: TGTGCCAGCAGTTACAGGAGGACCTCCCGCTACAATGAGCAGTTCTTC. Translation gives CASSYRRTSRYNEQFF.

Details on this clonotype: Here the CDR3 omits its conserved ending phenylalanine or tryptophan, so a read error is the likely source. The limits of the CDR3 on the DNA are not certain, so only TCRdb's listed CDR3 is given. This rearrangement joins TRBV29-1 to TRBJ2-7; the table's D call of TRBD1 was not tested on the DNA. The CDR3 is 16 residues long, counting both termini. Germline V lookup: CDR1 SQVTM, CDR2 ANQGSEA. This CDR3 reads CSVEEEGLVLAPGSSS.

V gene TRBV12-3 or TRBV12-4 combines with J gene TRBJ2-4; 12 bases fit TRBD2. The CDR3 loop spans 15 amino acids. V trimming: 3 bases; J trimming: 14 bases; junction bases outside the gene matches: 11. CDR3 bases: TGTGCCAGCAGTTTGCGGACTAGCGGGACCGGGGGGAAGTACTTC. Its translation is CASSLRTSGTGGKYF.

The chain carries TRBV12-3 or TRBV12-4 and TRBJ2-2; 9 nucleotides agree with TRBD1. V shed 3 bases, J shed 6 bases, and the junction held 8 bases outside the gene matches. The CDR3 runs 16 residues. CDR3 nucleotides: TGTGCCAGCAGTTTTTGGACAGGGGATTTTTCCGGGGAGCTGTTTTTT. It encodes CASSFWTGDFSGELFF.

V and J are TRBV28 and TRBJ1-2, with D unclear. V dropped 2 bases and J dropped 3 bases, with 13 bases sitting between them. The CDR3 runs 15 residues. Germline CDR1 is MDHEN and CDR2 is SYDVKM. CDR3 nucleotides: TGTGCCAGCAGTTTAGGTCAAGGTCGGGACTATGGCTACACCTTC. Protein: CASSLGQGRDYGYTF.

The chain combines TRBV25-1 with TRBJ2-1; D perhaps matches TRBD2 (5 bases). Deletions cut 6 bases from V and 2 bases from J, with 14 bases between. Looked up from germline, CDR1 is MGHDK and CDR2 is SYGVNS. CDR3 size: 15 residues. DNA for the CDR3: TGTGCCAGCAGCCAGCGGAATTCAACCTACAATGAGCAGTTCTTC. This gives the protein CASSQRNSTYNEQFF.

This clonotype showed up just a few times. The chain employs TRBV5-1 and TRBJ1-1, with 8 bases aligning to TRBD1. J gave up 1 base and V 5 bases, and 4 bases lay outside the gene matches. CDR1 is SGHRS and CDR2 is YFSETQ in the germline V gene. This CDR3 is 14 amino acids long. The CDR3 sequence is CASRTGTGNTEAFF. Written as DNA, the CDR3 is TGCGCCAGCAGGACCGGGACAGGGAACACTGAAGCTTTCTTT.

This clonotype was found a few times. The rearrangement links TRBV12-3 or TRBV12-4 to TRBJ2-1; perhaps TRBD1 as D (7 bases). The CDR3 is made up of 20 amino acids. The V and J ends lost 6 bases and 0 bases respectively, with 27 bases between them. The CDR3 loop is CASSRRERGLALSSYNEQFF. For the CDR3, the DNA is TGTGCCAGCAGCCGCCGGGAGAGGGGGCTAGCGCTGAGCTCCTACAATGAGCAGTTCTTC.

Turning to this clonotype: One end of the junction fails to match germline, which may point to a read error. The J gene is TRBJ2-7, the V gene TRBV5-5; 11 bases match TRBD2. Germline V gene lookup returns CDR1 SGHKS and CDR2 YYEKEE (reference sequence). The CDR3 is 15 residues long. CDR3 DNA: TGTGCCAGCAGTTTGGGACTAGCGGAGGTCTACGAGCAGTACTTC. Amino acids: CASSLGLAEVYEQYF.

The genes are TRBV29-1 and TRBJ2-7; D gene uncertain. The CDR3 runs to 12 residues. V was trimmed by 4 bases and J by 2 bases, leaving 9 bases between them. Germline V lookup: CDR1 SQVTM, CDR2 ANQGSEA. DNA for the CDR3: TGCAGCGTTGTCCGCCAGCCCTACGAGCAGTACTTC. Translated, it gives CSVVRQPYEQYF.

This sequence joins TRBV20-1 and TRBJ2-7; 9 bases line up with TRBD2. The CDR3 totals 13 residues. Looked up from germline, CDR1 is DFQATT and CDR2 is SNEGSKA (reference sequence). J lost 1 base, V lost 6 bases, and 4 bases had no gene match. The CDR3: CSASGRKSYEQYF. In DNA form, the CDR3 reads TGCAGTGCGAGCGGGAGGAAATCCTACGAGCAGTACTTC.